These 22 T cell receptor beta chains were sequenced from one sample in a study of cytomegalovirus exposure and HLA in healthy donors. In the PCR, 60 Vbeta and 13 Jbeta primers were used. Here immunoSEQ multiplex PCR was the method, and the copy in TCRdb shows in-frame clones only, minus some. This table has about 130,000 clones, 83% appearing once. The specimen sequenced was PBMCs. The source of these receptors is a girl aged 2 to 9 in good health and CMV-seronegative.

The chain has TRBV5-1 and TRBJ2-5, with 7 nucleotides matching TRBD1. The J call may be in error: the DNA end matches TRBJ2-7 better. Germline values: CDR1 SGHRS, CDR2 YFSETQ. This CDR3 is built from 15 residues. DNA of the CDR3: TGCGCCAGCAGCTTTCCCGGGACAGACCTCTACGAGCAGTACTTC. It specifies CASSFPGTDLYEQYF.

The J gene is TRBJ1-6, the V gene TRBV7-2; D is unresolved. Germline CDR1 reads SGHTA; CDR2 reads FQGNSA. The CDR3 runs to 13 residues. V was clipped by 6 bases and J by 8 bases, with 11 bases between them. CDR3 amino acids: CASSLESYSPLHF. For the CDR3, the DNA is TGTGCCAGCAGTCTAGAGAGTTATTCACCCCTCCACTTT.

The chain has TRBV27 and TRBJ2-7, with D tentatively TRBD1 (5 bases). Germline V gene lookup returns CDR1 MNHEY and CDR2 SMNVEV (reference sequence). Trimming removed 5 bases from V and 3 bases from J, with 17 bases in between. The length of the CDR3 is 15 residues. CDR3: CASSVSGPGFYEQYF. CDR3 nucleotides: TGTGCCAGCAGTGTGAGTGGGCCAGGGTTCTACGAGCAGTACTTC.

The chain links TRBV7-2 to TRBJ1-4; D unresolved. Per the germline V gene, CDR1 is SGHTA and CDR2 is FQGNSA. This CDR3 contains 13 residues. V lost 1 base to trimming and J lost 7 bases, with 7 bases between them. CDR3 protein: CASSLVSIEKLFF. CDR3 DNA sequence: TGTGCCAGCAGCTTAGTGTCTATTGAAAAACTGTTTTTT.

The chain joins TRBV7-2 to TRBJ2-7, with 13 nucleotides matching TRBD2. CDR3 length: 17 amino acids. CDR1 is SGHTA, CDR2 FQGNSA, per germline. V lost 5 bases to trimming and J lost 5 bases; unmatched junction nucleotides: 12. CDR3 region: CASSRTSGGLAGHEQYF. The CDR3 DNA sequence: TGTGCCAGCAGCCGGACTAGCGGGGGTCTCGCTGGGCACGAGCAGTACTTC. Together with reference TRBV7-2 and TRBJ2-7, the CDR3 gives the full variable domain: GAGVSQSPSNKVTEKGKDVELRCDPISGHTALYWYRQSLGQGLEFLIYFQGNSAPDKSGLPSDRFSAERTGGSVSTLTIQRTQQEDSAVYLCASSRTSGGLAGHEQYFGPGTRLTVT.

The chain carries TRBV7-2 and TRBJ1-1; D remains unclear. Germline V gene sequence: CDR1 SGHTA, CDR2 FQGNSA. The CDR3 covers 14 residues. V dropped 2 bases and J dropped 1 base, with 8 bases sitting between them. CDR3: CASSLRAGNTEAFF. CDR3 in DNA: TGTGCCAGCAGCTTAAGGGCGGGGAACACTGAAGCTTTCTTT.

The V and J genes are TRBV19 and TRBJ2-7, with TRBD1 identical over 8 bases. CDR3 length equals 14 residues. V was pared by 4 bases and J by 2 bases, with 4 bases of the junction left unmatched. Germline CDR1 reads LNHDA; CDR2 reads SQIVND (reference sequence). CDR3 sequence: CASSKQGVPYEQYF. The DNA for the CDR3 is TGTGCCAGTAGTAAACAGGGGGTTCCCTACGAGCAGTACTTC. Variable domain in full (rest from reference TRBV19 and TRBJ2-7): DGGITQSPKYLFRKEGQNVTLSCEQNLNHDAMYWYRQDPGQGLRLIYYSQIVNDFQKGDIAEGYSVSREKKESFPLTVTSAQKNPTAFYLCASSKQGVPYEQYFGPGTRLTVT.

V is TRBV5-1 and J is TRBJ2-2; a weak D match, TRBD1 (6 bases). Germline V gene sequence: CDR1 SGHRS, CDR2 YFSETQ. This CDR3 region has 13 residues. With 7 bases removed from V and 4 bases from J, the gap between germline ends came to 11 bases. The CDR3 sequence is CASQQGITGELFF. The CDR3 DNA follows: TGCGCCAGCCAACAGGGTATCACCGGGGAGCTGTTTTTT.

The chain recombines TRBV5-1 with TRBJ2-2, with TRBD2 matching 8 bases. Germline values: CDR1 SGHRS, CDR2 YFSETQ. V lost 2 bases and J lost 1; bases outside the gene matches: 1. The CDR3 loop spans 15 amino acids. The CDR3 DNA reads TGCGCCAGCAGCTTTACTAGCGGGAACACCGGGGAGCTGTTTTTT. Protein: CASSFTSGNTGELFF. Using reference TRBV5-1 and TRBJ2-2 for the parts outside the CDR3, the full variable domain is KAGVTQTPRYLIKTRGQQVTLSCSPISGHRSVSWYQQTPGQGLQFLFEYFSETQRNKGNFPGRFSGRQFSNSRSEMNVSTLELGDSALYLCASSFTSGNTGELFFGEGSRLTVL.

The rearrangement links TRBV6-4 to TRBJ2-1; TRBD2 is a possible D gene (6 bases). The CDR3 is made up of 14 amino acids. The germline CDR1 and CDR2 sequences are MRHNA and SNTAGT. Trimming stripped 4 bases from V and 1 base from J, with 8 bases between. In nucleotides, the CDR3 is TGTGCCAGCAGTGTTGGGAGGTCCTACAATGAGCAGTTCTTC. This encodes CASSVGRSYNEQFF.

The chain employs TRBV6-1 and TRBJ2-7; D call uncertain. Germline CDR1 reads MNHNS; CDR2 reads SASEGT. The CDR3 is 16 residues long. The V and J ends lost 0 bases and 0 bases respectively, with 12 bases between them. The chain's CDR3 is CASSEALPKSSYEQYF. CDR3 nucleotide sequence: TGTGCCAGCAGTGAAGCGCTTCCGAAGAGCTCCTACGAGCAGTACTTC.

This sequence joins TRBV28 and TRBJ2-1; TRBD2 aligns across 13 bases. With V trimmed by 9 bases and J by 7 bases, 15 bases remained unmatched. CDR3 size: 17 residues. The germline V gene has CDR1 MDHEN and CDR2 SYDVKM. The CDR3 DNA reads TGTGCCAGTACCGGGACTAGCGGGAACGGATGGGAAAATGAGCAGTTCTTC. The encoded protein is CASTGTSGNGWENEQFF.

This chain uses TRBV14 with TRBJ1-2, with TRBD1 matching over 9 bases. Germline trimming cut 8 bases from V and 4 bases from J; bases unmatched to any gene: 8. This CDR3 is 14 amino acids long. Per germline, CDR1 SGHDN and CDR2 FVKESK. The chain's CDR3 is CASRPLTGGYGYTF. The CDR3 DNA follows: TGTGCCAGCCGCCCCCTGACAGGGGGCTATGGCTACACCTTC.

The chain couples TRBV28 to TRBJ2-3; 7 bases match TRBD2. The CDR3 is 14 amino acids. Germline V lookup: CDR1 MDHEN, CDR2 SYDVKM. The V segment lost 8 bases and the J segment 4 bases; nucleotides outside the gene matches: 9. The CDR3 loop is CASGSGRAPDTQYF. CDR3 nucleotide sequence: TGTGCCAGCGGTAGTGGGAGGGCCCCAGATACGCAGTATTTT.

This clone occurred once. For the CDR3, the DNA is TGTGCCAGCAGCCCGGGACAGGCAGACTATGGCTACACCTTC. It codes for CASSPGQADYGYTF. J is TRBJ1-2 and V is TRBV9; 8 bases map to TRBD1. Germline lookup yields CDR1 SGDLS and CDR2 YYNGEE. The CDR3 covers 14 residues. The V gene end was trimmed by 4 bases and the J gene end by 3 bases; junction bases not matched to a gene: 5.

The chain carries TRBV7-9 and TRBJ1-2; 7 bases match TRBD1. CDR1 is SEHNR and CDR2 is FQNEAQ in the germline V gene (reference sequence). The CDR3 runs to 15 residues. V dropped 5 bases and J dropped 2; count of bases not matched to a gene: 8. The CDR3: CASSPQGQSNYGYTF. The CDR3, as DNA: TGTGCCAGCAGCCCACAGGGACAGAGCAACTATGGCTACACCTTC.

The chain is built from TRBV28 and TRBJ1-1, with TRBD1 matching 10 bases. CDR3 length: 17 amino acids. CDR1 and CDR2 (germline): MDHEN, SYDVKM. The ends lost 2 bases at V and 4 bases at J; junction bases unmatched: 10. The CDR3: CASSLGPQDRGSTEAFF. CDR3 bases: TGTGCCAGCAGTTTAGGTCCCCAGGACAGGGGGAGCACTGAAGCTTTCTTT.

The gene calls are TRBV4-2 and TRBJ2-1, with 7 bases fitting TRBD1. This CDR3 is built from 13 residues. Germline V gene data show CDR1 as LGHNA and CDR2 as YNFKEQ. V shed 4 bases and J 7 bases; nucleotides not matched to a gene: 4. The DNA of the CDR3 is TGTGCCAGCAGCCTGGGACAGCCGAATGAGCAGTTCTTC. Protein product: CASSLGQPNEQFF.

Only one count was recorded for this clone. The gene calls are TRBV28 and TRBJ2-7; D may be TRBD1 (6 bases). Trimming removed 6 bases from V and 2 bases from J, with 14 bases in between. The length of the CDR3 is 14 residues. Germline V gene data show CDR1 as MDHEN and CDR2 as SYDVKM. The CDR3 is CASSDLDRPYEQYF. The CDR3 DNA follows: TGTGCCAGCAGCGATCTTGACAGGCCCTACGAGCAGTACTTC.

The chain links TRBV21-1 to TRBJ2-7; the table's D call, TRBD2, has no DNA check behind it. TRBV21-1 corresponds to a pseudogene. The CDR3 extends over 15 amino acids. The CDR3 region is CASRIPAGGSGEQYF. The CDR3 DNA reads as TGTGCCAGCAGAATCCCCGCCGGGGGTTCGGGGGAGCAGTACTTC.

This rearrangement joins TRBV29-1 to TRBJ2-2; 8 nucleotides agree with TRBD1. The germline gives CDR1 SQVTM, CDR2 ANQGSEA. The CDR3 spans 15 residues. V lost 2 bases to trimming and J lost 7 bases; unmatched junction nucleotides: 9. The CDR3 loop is CSVEIGRGLSGELFF. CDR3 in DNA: TGCAGCGTTGAAATCGGCAGGGGGCTGAGCGGGGAGCTGTTTTTT.

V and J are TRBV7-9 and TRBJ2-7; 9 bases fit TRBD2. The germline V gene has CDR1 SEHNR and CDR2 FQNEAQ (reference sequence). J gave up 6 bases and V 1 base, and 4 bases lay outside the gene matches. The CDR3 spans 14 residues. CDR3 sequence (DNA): TGTGCCAGCAGCTTAGGGGGACTAGCTGGCGAGCAGTACTTC. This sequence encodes CASSLGGLAGEQYF.